This record covers a single T cell receptor (beta chain). What it binds is not known. The PCR ran on 60 Vbeta and 13 Jbeta primers. Assay used: immunoSEQ multiplex PCR; TCRdb lists only in-frame clones, some missing. This repertoire shows about 180,000 clones, around 80% found once; its top ten account for approximately 0.55%. These data belong to a study of cytomegalovirus exposure and HLA in healthy donors. General study points: The authors listed some 150 TCR beta chains as cytomegalovirus-associated.

V was trimmed by 5 bases and J by 7 bases, leaving 14 bases between them. The V gene's germline CDR1 is SGHTA and CDR2 FQGNSA. The CDR3 is made up of 14 amino acids. The sample was PBMCs. The chain carries TRBV7-2 and TRBJ1-4; D is uncertain. This receptor was identified in a woman in her forties or fifties in good health and CMV-seronegative. The CDR3 coding sequence is TGTGCCAGCAGCAACATCCCTGGCGGTGAAAAACTGTTTTTT. Its protein is CASSNIPGGEKLFF.